This T cell receptor (beta chain) derives from a study of T cells in Graves' hyperthyroidism and ophthalmopathy. Regions amplified from RNA transcripts were the TCR beta CDR3 regions. HTBI primers were employed in a first-round RT-PCR of the TCR CDR3. A single record per CDR3 protein comes from TCRdb applying MiXCR to the multiplex PCR reads. The sample records over 500,000 distinct CDR3 sequences, more than 15% being singletons. The CDR3 has 16 amino acids. The germline V gene encodes CDR1 MDHEN and CDR2 SYDVKM. V lost 5 bases to trimming and J lost 6 bases; unmatched junction nucleotides: 12. The sample consisted of blood. The rearrangement uses TRBV28 and TRBJ1-2, with 10 bases fitting TRBD1. This sequence was found in a woman aged 18 to 35 with Graves' ophthalmopathy. The CDR3 sequence: CASSTQTGTGENGYTF. In DNA form, the CDR3 reads TGTGCCAGCAGTACACAAACCGGGACAGGGGAGAATGGCTACACCTTC.